The clone carrying this T cell receptor beta chain was picked up one time. This CDR3 spans 14 amino acids. Trimming removed 4 bases at V and 8 bases at J, with 18 bases between. Germline values: CDR1 SGHKS, CDR2 YYEKEE (reference sequence). This record belongs to a study of blood T cell repertoires in COVID-19. The wider study: Sites in the United States, Italy and Spain provided acute and convalescent COVID-19 samples. PBMCs, B-cell-depleted T cells, or T cells were the source of the cDNA or gDNA that made up the material.

Original processing notes: Nucleated cell counts were estimated from reference gene primer amplification. The repertoire was sequenced with immunoSEQ multiplex PCR; TCRdb's copy has only in-frame clones and lacks some. The V and J calls and clone size were taken over from that table, and D and trimming were inferred from the DNA. The data contain some 150,000 clones, 80% to 90% of them singletons. The material sequenced was peripheral blood. The clonotype comes from a woman aged 80 or over with acute or convalescent COVID-19. The chain links TRBV5-5 to TRBJ1-2; D may be TRBD1 (6 bases). CDR3 sequence: CASSVTGTAKGYTF. CDR3 bases: TGTGCCAGCAGCGTAACAGGGACGGCCAAGGGCTACACCTTC.